Listed below are T cell receptor beta chains from one sample, sequenced in a study of T cell responses to AZD1222 COVID-19 vaccine. Measured with immunoSEQ multiplex PCR; TCRdb has only the in-frame clones, and not every one. The sample includes some 130,000 clones, around 90% seen only once; the top ten take under 9%. The starting material was peripheral blood, obtained on day 0 of AZD1222 vaccination. Source of these receptors: an adult in good health. Each CDR3 is given with its conserved first and last residue. Each record gives: J gene, V gene, D gene, clone size, CDR3 DNA, CDR3 protein. D genes are given only for firm matches. Rows may omit the clone size; those that give it use once, few, many or a size class.

TRBJ1-2,TRBV30,NA,NA,TGTGCCAGGAACCGGGACCGGGAGGACTATGGCTACACCTTC,CARNRDREDYGYTF
TRBJ2-1,TRBV29-1,NA,once,TGCAGCGTTATCCCCTGGACTGGGGGCCTCAATGAGCAGTTCTTC,CSVIPWTGGLNEQFF
TRBJ2-5,TRBV5-1,NA,NA,TGCGCCAGCAGCCGCATTGGGCAGGGATTACAAGAGACCCAGTACTTC,CASSRIGQGLQETQYF
TRBJ1-5,TRBV30,NA,few,TGTGCCTGGAGTGTACAGGGCTTGGGGGGGCCCCAGCATTTT,CAWSVQGLGGPQHF
TRBJ2-2,TRBV9,NA,NA,TGTGCCAGCAGCCCATTGATGCGGGACGGGGAGCTGTTTTTT,CASSPLMRDGELFF
TRBJ1-5,TRBV18,NA,NA,TGTGCCAGCTCGCCAGGAGATCAGCCCCAGCATTTT,CASSPGDQPQHF
TRBJ1-5,TRBV11-2,NA,NA,TGTGCCAGCAGCTTAGTGGGCGGGAACAATCAGCCCCAGCATTTT,CASSLVGGNNQPQHF
TRBJ1-3,TRBV7-9,NA,NA,TGTGCCAGCAGCTTAGTAGGGCCTGGAAACACCATATATTTT,CASSLVGPGNTIYF
TRBJ1-5,TRBV30,NA,once,TGTGCCTGGAGCCTAAACAATCAGCCCCAGCATTTT,CAWSLNNQPQHF
TRBJ1-1,TRBV7-2,NA,once,TGTGCCAGCAGCTCCCCGGGGCAACAGGGCCCTTTCTTT,CASSSPGQQGPFF